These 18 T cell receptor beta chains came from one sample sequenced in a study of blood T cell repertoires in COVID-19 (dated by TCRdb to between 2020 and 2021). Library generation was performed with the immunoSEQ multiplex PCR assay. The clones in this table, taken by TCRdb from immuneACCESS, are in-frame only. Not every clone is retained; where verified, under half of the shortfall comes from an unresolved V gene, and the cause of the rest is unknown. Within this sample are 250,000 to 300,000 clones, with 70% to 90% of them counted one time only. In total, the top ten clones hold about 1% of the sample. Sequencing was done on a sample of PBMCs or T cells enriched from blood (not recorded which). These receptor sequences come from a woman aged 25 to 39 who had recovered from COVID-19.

This CDR3 reads CASSLSGGAGEKLFF. The CDR3 DNA follows: TGTGCCAGCAGCCTTAGCGGGGGGGCTGGAGAAAAACTGTTTTTT. The genes are TRBV9 and TRBJ1-4; tentatively, D is TRBD1 (6 bases). Germline CDR1 reads SGDLS; CDR2 reads YYNGEE. There are 15 residues in the CDR3. Deletions cut 4 bases from V and 8 bases from J, with 18 bases between.

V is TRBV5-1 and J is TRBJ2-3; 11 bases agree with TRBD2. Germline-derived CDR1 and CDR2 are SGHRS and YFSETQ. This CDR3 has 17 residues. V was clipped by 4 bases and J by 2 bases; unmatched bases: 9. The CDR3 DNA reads TGCGCCAGCAGCCTACCACTAGCGGGAGTCTACACAGATACGCAGTATTTT. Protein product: CASSLPLAGVYTDTQYF.

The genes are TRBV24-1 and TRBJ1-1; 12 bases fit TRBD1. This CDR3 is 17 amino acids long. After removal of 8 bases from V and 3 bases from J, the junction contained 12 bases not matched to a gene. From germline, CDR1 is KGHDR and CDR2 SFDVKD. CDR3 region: CATNIPGQGALYTEAFF. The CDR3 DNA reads TGTGCCACCAACATCCCGGGACAGGGGGCCCTCTACACTGAAGCTTTCTTT.

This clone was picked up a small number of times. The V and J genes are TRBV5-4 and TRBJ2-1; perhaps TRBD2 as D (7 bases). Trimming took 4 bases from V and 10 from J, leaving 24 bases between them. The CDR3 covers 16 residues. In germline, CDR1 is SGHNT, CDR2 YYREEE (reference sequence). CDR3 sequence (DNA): TGTGCCAGCAGCCGGGCCCTGGGGGGGCCTGGATGGGAGCAGTTCTTC. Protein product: CASSRALGGPGWEQFF.

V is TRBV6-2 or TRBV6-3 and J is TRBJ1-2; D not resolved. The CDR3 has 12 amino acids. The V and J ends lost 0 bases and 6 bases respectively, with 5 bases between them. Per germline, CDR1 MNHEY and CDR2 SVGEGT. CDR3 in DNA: TGTGCCAGCAGTTACTCCACACATGGCTACACCTTC. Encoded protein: CASSYSTHGYTF.

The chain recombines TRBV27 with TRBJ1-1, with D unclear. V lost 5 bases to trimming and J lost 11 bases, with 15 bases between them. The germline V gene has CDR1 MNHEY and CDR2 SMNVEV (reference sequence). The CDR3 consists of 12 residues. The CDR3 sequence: CASSSSRFGAFF. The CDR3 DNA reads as TGTGCCAGCAGTAGCTCCAGGTTTGGTGCTTTCTTT.

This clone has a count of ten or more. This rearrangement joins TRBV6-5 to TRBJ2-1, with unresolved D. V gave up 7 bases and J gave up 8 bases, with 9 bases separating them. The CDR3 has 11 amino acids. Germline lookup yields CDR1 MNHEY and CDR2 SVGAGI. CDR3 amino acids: CASTLLYEQFF. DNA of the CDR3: TGTGCCAGCACTCTATTGTATGAGCAGTTCTTC.

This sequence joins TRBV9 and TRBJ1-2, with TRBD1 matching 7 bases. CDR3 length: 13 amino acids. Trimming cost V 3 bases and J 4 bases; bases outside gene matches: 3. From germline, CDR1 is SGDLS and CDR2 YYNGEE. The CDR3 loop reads CASSDRGSYGYTF. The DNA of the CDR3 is TGTGCCAGCAGCGACAGGGGAAGCTATGGCTACACCTTC.

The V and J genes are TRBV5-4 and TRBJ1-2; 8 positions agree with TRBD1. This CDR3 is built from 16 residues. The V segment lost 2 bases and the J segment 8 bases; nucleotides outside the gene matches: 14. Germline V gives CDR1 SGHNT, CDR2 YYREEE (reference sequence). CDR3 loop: CASSFSGQGAVGGYTF. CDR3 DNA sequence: TGTGCCAGCAGCTTTAGCGGCCAGGGGGCTGTAGGAGGCTACACCTTC.

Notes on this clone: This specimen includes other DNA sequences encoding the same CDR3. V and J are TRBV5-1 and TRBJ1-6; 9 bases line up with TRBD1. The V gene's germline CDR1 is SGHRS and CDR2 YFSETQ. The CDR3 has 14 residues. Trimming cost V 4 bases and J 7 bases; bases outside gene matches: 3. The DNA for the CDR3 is TGCGCCAGCAGCCTGGGACAGGGAAATTCACCCCTCCACTTT. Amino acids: CASSLGQGNSPLHF.

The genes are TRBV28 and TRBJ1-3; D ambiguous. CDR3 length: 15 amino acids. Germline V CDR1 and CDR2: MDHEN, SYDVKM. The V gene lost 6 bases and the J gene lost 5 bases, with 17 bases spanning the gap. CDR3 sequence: CASRTYSPGRNTIYF. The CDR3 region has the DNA TGTGCCAGCAGGACGTATTCCCCGGGGAGAAACACCATATATTTT. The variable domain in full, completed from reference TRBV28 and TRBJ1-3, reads DVKVTQSSRYLVKRTGEKVFLECVQDMDHENMFWYRQDPGLGLRLIYFSYDVKMKEKGDIPEGYSVSREKKERFSLILESASTNQTSMYLCASRTYSPGRNTIYFGEGSWLTVV.

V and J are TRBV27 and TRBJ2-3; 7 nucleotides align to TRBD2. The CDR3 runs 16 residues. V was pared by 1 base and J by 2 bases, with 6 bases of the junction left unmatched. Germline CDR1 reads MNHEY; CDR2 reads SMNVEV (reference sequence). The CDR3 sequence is CASSLLFGGYTDTQYF. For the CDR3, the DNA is TGTGCCAGCAGTTTATTGTTCGGGGGGTACACAGATACGCAGTATTTT.

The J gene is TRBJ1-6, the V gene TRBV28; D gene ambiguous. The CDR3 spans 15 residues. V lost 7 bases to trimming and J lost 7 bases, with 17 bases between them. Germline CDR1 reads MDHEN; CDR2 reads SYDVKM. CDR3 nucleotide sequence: TGTGCCAGCACCCCCCCGCCGTTAGCGAATTCACCCCTCCACTTT. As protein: CASTPPPLANSPLHF.

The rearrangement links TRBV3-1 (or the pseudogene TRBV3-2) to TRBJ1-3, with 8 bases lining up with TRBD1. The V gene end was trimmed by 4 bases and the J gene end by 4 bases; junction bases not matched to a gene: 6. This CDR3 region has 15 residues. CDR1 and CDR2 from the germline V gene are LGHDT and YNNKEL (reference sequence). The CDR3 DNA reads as TGTGCCAGCAGCCGAGGGGACAGGACCGGAAACACCATATATTTT. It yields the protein CASSRGDRTGNTIYF.

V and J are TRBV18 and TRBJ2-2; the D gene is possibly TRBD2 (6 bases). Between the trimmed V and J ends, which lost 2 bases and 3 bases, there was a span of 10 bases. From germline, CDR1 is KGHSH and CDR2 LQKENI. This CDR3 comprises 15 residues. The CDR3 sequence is CASSPVGSDTGELFF. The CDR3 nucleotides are TGTGCCAGCTCACCAGTCGGGAGTGACACCGGGGAGCTGTTTTTT.

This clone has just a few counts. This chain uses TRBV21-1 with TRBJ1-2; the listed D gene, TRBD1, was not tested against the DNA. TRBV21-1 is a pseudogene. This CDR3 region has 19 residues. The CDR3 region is CASSKGDRPYTPVCYGYTF. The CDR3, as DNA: TGTGCCAGCAGCAAAGGAGACAGACCCTACACCCCAGTTTGTTATGGCTACACCTTC.

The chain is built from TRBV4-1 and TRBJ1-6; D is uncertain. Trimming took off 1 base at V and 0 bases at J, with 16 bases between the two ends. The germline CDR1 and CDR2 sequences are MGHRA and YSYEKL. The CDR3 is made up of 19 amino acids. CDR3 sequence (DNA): TGCGCCAGCAGCCAAGTGGCAGGTCCCCGATCCTCCTATAATTCACCCCTCCACTTT. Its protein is CASSQVAGPRSSYNSPLHF.

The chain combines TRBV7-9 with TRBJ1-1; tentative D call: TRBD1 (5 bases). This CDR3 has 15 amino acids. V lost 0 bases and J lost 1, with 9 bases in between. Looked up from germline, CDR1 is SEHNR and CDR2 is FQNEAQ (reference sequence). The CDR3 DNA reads TGTGCCAGCAGCTTAGCGGCGGGACCGAACACTGAAGCTTTCTTT. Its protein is CASSLAAGPNTEAFF. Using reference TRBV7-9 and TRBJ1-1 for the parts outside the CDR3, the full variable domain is DTGVSQNPRHKITKRGQNVTFRCDPISEHNRLYWYRQTLGQGPEFLTYFQNEAQLEKSRLLSDRFSAERPKGSFSTLEIQRTEQGDSAMYLCASSLAAGPNTEAFFGQGTRLTVV.